This T cell receptor beta chain was retrieved from a study of T cell changes during pregnancy in multiple sclerosis. Looked up from germline, CDR1 is MNHEY and CDR2 is SVGAGI. The V end lost 2 bases, the J end lost 8 bases, and 12 bases lay between the germline ends. This CDR3 spans 14 amino acids. Method: immunoSEQ multiplex PCR; TCRdb's copy keeps in-frame clones and lacks some. Of about 40,000 clones listed, roughly nine tenths are singletons. The chain has TRBV6-5 and TRBJ1-4; D gene ambiguous. The TCR originated in a female donor with multiple sclerosis, enrolled in a pregnancy study. The sample here was CD8+ T cells from peripheral blood mononuclear cells, taken in the first trimester of pregnancy. The CDR3 loop reads CASSYVRDEEKLFF. The CDR3 region has the DNA TGTGCCAGCAGTTACGTTCGGGATGAGGAAAAACTGTTTTTT.